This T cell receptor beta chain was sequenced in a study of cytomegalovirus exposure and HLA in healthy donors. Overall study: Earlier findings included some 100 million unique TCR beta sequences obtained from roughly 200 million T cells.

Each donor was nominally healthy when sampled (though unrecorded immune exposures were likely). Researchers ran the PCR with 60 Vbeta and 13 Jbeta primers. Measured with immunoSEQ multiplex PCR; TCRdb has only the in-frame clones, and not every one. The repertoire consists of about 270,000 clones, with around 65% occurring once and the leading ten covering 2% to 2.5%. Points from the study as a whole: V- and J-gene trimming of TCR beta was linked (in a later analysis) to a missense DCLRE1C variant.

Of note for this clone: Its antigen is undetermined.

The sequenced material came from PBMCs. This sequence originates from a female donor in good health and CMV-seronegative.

This chain's CDR3 is CASSWGLAGGRVGELFF. The CDR3 DNA follows: TGTGCCAGCAGCTGGGGACTAGCGGGAGGGCGGGTCGGGGAGCTGTTTTTT. The V and J genes are TRBV28 and TRBJ2-2, with 16 bases lining up with TRBD2. Trimming at V came to 6 bases and at J to 7 bases, leaving 8 bases not matched to a gene. Germline-derived CDR1 and CDR2 are MDHEN and SYDVKM. The CDR3 covers 17 residues. The variable domain in full, completed from reference TRBV28 and TRBJ2-2, reads DVKVTQSSRYLVKRTGEKVFLECVQDMDHENMFWYRQDPGLGLRLIYFSYDVKMKEKGDIPEGYSVSREKKERFSLILESASTNQTSMYLCASSWGLAGGRVGELFFGEGSRLTVL.